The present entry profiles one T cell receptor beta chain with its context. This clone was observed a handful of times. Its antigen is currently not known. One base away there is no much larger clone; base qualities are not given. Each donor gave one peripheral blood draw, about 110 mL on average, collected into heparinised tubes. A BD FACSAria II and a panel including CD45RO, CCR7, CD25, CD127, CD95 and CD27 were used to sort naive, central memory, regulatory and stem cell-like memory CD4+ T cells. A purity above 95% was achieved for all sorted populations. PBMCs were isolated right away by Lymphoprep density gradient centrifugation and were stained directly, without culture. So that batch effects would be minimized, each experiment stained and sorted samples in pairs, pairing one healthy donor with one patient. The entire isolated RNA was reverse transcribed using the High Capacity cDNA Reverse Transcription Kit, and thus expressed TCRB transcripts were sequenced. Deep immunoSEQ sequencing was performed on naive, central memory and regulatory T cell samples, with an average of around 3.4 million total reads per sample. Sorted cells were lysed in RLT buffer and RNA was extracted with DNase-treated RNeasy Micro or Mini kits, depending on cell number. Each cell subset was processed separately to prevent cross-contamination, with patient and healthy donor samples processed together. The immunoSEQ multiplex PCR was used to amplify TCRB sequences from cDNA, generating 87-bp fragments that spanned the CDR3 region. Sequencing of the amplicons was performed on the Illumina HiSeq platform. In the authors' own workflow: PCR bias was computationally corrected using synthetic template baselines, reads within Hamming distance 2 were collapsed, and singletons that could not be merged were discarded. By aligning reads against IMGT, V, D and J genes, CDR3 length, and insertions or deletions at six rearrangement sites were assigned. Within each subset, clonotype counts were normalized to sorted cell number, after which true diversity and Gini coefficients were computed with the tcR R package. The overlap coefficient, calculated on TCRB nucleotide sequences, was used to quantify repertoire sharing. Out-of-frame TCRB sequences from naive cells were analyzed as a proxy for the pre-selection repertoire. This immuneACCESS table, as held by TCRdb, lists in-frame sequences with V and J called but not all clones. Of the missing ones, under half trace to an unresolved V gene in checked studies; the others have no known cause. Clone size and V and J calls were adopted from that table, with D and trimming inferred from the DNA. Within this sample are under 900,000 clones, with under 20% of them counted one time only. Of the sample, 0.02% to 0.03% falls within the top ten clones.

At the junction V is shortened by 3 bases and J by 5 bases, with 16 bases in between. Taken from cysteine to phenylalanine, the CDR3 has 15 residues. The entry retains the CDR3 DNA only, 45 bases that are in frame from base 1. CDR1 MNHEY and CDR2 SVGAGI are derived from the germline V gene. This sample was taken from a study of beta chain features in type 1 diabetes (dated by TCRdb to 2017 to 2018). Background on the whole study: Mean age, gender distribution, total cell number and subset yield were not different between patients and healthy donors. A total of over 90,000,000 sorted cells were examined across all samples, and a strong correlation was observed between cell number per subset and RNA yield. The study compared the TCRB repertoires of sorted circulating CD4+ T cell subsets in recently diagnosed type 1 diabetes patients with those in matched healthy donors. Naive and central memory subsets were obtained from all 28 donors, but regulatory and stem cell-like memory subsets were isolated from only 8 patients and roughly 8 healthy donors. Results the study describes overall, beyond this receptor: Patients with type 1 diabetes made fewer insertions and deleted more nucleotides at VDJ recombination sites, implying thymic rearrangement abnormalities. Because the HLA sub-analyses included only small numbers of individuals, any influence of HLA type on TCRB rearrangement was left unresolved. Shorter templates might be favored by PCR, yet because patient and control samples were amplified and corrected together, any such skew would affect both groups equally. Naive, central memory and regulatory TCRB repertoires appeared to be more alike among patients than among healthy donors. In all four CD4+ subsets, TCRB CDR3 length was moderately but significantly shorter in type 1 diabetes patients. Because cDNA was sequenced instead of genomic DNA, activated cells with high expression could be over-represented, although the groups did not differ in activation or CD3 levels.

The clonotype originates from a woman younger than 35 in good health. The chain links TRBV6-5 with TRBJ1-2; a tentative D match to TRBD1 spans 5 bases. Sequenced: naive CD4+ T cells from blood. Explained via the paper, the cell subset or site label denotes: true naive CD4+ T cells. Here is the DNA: TGTGCCAGCAGTTATGCAGGGACCAATGTATATGGCTACACCTTC. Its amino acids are CASSYAGTNVYGYTF.